This T cell receptor (beta chain) came from a study of blood T cell repertoires in COVID-19. Profiling relied on immunoSEQ multiplex PCR, and the TCRdb table lists in-frame clones only, not all of them. The repertoire consists of some 290,000 clones, with approximately 89% occurring once and the leading ten covering around 10%. One Seattle source followed patients from active infection through their disease course. Germline V gene sequence: CDR1 KGHSH, CDR2 LQKENI. The CDR3 has 16 residues. The V and J ends lost 2 bases and 3 bases, in that order; junction bases with no gene match: 8. Sequenced material: peripheral blood. The chain is built from TRBV18 and TRBJ2-5; the match to TRBD2 covers 8 bases. The origin of this receptor is a woman in her 30s with COVID-19, enrolled during active disease. In DNA, the CDR3 is TGTGCCAGCTCACCAGGAGCGGGGGTCCAAAAAGAGACCCAGTACTTC. The encoded protein is CASSPGAGVQKETQYF. Full variable domain (outside the CDR3, taken from reference TRBV18 and TRBJ2-5): NAGVMQNPRHLVRRRGQEARLRCSPMKGHSHVYWYRQLPEEGLKFMVYLQKENIIDESGMPKERFSAEFPKEGPSILRIQQVVRGDSAAYFCASSPGAGVQKETQYFGPGTRLLVL.